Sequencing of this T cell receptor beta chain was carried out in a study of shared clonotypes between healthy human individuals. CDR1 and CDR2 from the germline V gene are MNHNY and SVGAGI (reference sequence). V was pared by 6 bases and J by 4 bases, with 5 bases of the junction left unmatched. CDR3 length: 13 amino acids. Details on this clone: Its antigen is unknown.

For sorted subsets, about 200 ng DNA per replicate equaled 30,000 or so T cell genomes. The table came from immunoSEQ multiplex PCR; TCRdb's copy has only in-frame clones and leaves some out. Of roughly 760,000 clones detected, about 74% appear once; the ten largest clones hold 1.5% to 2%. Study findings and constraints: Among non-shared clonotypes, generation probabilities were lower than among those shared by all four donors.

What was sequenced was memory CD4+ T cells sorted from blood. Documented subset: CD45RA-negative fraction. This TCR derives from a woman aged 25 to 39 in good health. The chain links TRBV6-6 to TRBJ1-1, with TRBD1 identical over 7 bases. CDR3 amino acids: CASRRQGVTEAFF. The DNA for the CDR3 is TGTGCCAGCAGGCGACAGGGCGTCACTGAAGCTTTCTTT.